A single sample is the source of the 3 T cell receptor beta chains below, sequenced in a study of CD8+ T cells in alopecia areata (dated by TCRdb to 2016 to 2018). The sample's time point label, decoded: 20 to 30 weeks on oral tofacitinib. Sample treatment or condition, as interpreted from the label and publication: oral pan-JAK inhibitor, 5-10 mg twice daily. Receptors were amplified or captured by the immunoSEQ multiplex PCR assay. For TCR sequencing, RNA was extracted from every sample and reverse transcribed into cDNA to serve as template. TCRdb retrieved this table from immuneACCESS and kept in-frame rearrangements only. Not all clones are present; in checked studies, unresolved V genes account for under half, and no reason is known for the remainder. The sample table holds 180,000 or so clones, of which 58% were seen once. 5.5% of the sample lies in the top ten. This specimen consisted of CD4+ T cells sorted from blood, obtained at week 24, from a patient treated with tofacitinib. These receptor sequences come from a human donor with alopecia areata.

This clone was observed a few times. J is TRBJ1-2 and V is TRBV29-1, with TRBD1 as a possible D gene (5 bases). Germline CDR1 is SQVTM and CDR2 is ANQGSEA. The CDR3 runs 13 residues. V lost 3 bases to trimming and J lost 4 bases, with 12 bases between them. In nucleotides, the CDR3 is TGCAGCGTTGATGTGGGGGGTAGCTATGGCTACACCTTC. It translates to CSVDVGGSYGYTF.

The chain combines TRBV4-3 with TRBJ2-1; D is unclear. V was shortened by 1 base and J by 9 bases, with 13 bases between the two germline ends. The CDR3 totals 14 residues. Germline V gene sequence: CDR1 LGHNA, CDR2 YSLEER. The CDR3 loop is CASSQALLLSEQFF. The CDR3 DNA reads TGCGCCAGCAGCCAAGCGCTATTGTTGAGTGAGCAGTTCTTC.

This chain uses TRBV29-1 with TRBJ2-7; the match to TRBD1 covers 8 bases. V shed 4 bases and J 2 bases; nucleotides not matched to a gene: 4. The V gene's germline CDR1 is SQVTM and CDR2 ANQGSEA. The CDR3 consists of 13 residues. The CDR3 reads CSVARDRTYEQYF. CDR3 DNA sequence: TGCAGCGTTGCCCGGGACAGGACCTACGAGCAGTACTTC.